This is a list of T cell receptor beta chains from one sample in a study of immune evolution from preneoplasia to lung adenocarcinoma. TCRdb's copy holds only in-frame clones and misses some; the assay was immunoSEQ multiplex PCR. In the table there are 39,000 or so clones, 70% to 80% of which are singletons. Source material: FFPE invasive lung adenocarcinoma tissue. The receptors come from a person in their sixties or seventies with lung adenocarcinoma. Both conserved end residues are part of each CDR3. A D gene is named only where the DNA matches it firmly. Expanded clones get a size class; other rows say once, few or many, or leave the size out.

j_gene: TRBJ1-1
v_gene: TRBV27
abundance: NA
d_gene: NA
CDR3aa: CASRTGLTEAFF
CDR3nt: TGTGCCAGCAGAACGGGACTCACTGAAGCTTTCTTT

j_gene: TRBJ2-5
v_gene: TRBV7-2
abundance: few
d_gene: NA
CDR3aa: CASSLQVGEETQYF
CDR3nt: TGTGCCAGCAGCCTACAGGTGGGGGAGGAGACCCAGTACTTC

j_gene: TRBJ1-1
v_gene: TRBV27
abundance: NA
d_gene: NA
CDR3aa: CASSPYGSGGTEAFF
CDR3nt: TGTGCCAGCAGTCCTTACGGGTCCGGGGGAACTGAAGCTTTCTTT

j_gene: TRBJ1-3
v_gene: TRBV30
abundance: NA
d_gene: TRBD1
CDR3aa: CAWSNRGSGNTIYF
CDR3nt: TGTGCCTGGAGTAACAGGGGATCTGGAAACACCATATATTTT

j_gene: TRBJ1-2
v_gene: TRBV7-2
abundance: NA
d_gene: NA
CDR3aa: CASSLAVGDPYGYTF
CDR3nt: TGTGCCAGCAGCTTGGCGGTGGGGGACCCTTATGGCTACACCTTC

j_gene: TRBJ2-1
v_gene: TRBV7-3
abundance: NA
d_gene: NA
CDR3aa: CASSLYRQREQFF
CDR3nt: TGTGCCAGCAGCTTGTACCGACAGCGGGAGCAGTTCTTC

j_gene: TRBJ2-1
v_gene: TRBV4-1
abundance: few
d_gene: TRBD1
CDR3aa: CASSQDRGLGQFF
CDR3nt: TGCGCCAGCAGCCAAGATAGGGGGCTTGGGCAGTTCTTC

j_gene: TRBJ1-5
v_gene: TRBV27
abundance: once
d_gene: TRBD1
CDR3aa: CASSSGGGNQPQHF
CDR3nt: TGTGCCAGCAGCTCAGGGGGCGGCAATCAGCCCCAGCATTTT

j_gene: TRBJ1-1
v_gene: TRBV11-2
abundance: NA
d_gene: NA
CDR3aa: CASSLRPGGQRNTEAFF
CDR3nt: TGTGCCAGCAGCTTACGGCCGGGGGGGCAGAGAAACACTGAAGCTTTCTTT

j_gene: TRBJ1-2
v_gene: TRBV7-2
abundance: NA
d_gene: NA
CDR3aa: CASSLGQQNGYTF
CDR3nt: TGTGCCAGCAGCTTAGGGCAGCAAAATGGCTACACCTTC

j_gene: TRBJ1-4
v_gene: TRBV15
abundance: NA
d_gene: NA
CDR3aa: CATSRFTTNEKLFF
CDR3nt: TGTGCCACCAGCCGCTTTACAACTAATGAAAAACTGTTTTTT

j_gene: TRBJ1-2
v_gene: TRBV11-2
abundance: NA
d_gene: NA
CDR3aa: CASSPRGREGYTF
CDR3nt: TGTGCCAGCAGTCCTCGGGGGCGCGAGGGCTACACCTTC

j_gene: TRBJ1-4
v_gene: TRBV5-1
abundance: NA
d_gene: TRBD1
CDR3aa: CASSPGGTGNEKLFF
CDR3nt: TGCGCCAGCAGCCCGGGAGGGACAGGGAATGAAAAACTGTTTTTT

j_gene: TRBJ2-2
v_gene: TRBV6-6
abundance: NA
d_gene: TRBD2
CDR3aa: CATGTSGAGELFF
CDR3nt: TGTGCCACAGGGACTAGCGGGGCCGGGGAGCTGTTTTTT

j_gene: TRBJ1-5
v_gene: TRBV4-1
abundance: NA
d_gene: TRBD1
CDR3aa: CASSQLTGGTGNQPQHF
CDR3nt: TGCGCCAGCAGCCAATTAACAGGGGGCACTGGCAATCAGCCCCAGCATTTT

j_gene: TRBJ1-1
v_gene: TRBV28
abundance: NA
d_gene: NA
CDR3aa: CASSSSASNTEAFF
CDR3nt: TGTGCCAGCAGTTCGTCTGCATCGAACACTGAAGCTTTCTTT

j_gene: TRBJ2-1
v_gene: TRBV19
abundance: NA
d_gene: NA
CDR3aa: CASSPSGPRGEQFF
CDR3nt: TGTGCCAGTAGTCCCTCAGGGCCAAGAGGAGAGCAGTTCTTC

j_gene: TRBJ2-1
v_gene: TRBV19
abundance: once
d_gene: NA
CDR3aa: CASRGTGWQQFF
CDR3nt: TGTGCCAGTAGGGGAACAGGTTGGCAACAGTTCTTC

j_gene: TRBJ1-1
v_gene: TRBV28
abundance: NA
d_gene: NA
CDR3aa: CASSFSEGPLTEAFF
CDR3nt: TGTGCCAGCAGTTTTTCCGAAGGGCCGCTAACTGAAGCTTTCTTT

j_gene: TRBJ1-2
v_gene: TRBV29-1
abundance: NA
d_gene: TRBD1
CDR3aa: CSARQGAASDGYGYTF
CDR3nt: TGCAGCGCGAGACAGGGGGCAGCGTCCGACGGCTATGGCTACACCTTC

j_gene: TRBJ2-7
v_gene: TRBV7-2
abundance: NA
d_gene: NA
CDR3aa: CASSLAGGYEQYF
CDR3nt: TGTGCCAGCAGCTTAGCCGGGGGCTACGAGCAGTACTTC

j_gene: TRBJ2-1
v_gene: TRBV7-2
abundance: NA
d_gene: TRBD2
CDR3aa: CASSSELAGRNEQFF
CDR3nt: TGTGCCAGCAGCTCAGAGCTAGCGGGAAGAAATGAGCAGTTCTTC

j_gene: TRBJ2-3
v_gene: TRBV5-4
abundance: NA
d_gene: NA
CDR3aa: CASSKQGIGTDTQYF
CDR3nt: TGTGCCAGCAGCAAGCAAGGGATCGGGACAGATACGCAGTATTTT

j_gene: TRBJ2-3
v_gene: TRBV11-2
abundance: once
d_gene: TRBD1
CDR3aa: CASSPGQGTDTQYF
CDR3nt: TGTGCCAGCAGCCCCGGACAGGGAACAGATACGCAGTATTTT

j_gene: TRBJ2-3
v_gene: TRBV28
abundance: once
d_gene: TRBD2
CDR3aa: CASSLGTSGRDTQYF
CDR3nt: TGTGCCAGCAGTTTAGGGACTAGCGGGAGGGATACGCAGTATTTT

j_gene: TRBJ2-1
v_gene: TRBV14
abundance: NA
d_gene: NA
CDR3aa: CASSHLYEQFF
CDR3nt: TGTGCCAGCAGCCACTTATATGAGCAGTTCTTC

j_gene: TRBJ2-7
v_gene: TRBV4-2
abundance: few
d_gene: NA
CDR3aa: CASSQGRAGSSYEQYF
CDR3nt: TGTGCCAGCAGCCAAGGAAGGGCAGGAAGCTCCTACGAGCAGTACTTC

j_gene: TRBJ2-1
v_gene: TRBV2
abundance: NA
d_gene: NA
CDR3aa: CASTRDSYNEQFF
CDR3nt: TGTGCCAGCACCCGGGACTCCTACAATGAGCAGTTCTTC

j_gene: TRBJ2-7
v_gene: TRBV6-1
abundance: few
d_gene: NA
CDR3aa: CASSGNRVEQYF
CDR3nt: TGTGCCAGCAGTGGCAACAGGGTCGAGCAGTACTTC

j_gene: TRBJ2-7
v_gene: TRBV21-1
abundance: few
d_gene: NA
CDR3aa: CASSKALAGKSYEQYF
CDR3nt: TGTGCCAGCAGCAAAGCCCTAGCGGGAAAATCCTACGAGCAGTACTTC

j_gene: TRBJ1-3
v_gene: TRBV5-1
abundance: NA
d_gene: NA
CDR3aa: CASSLVGLRAGNTIYF
CDR3nt: TGCGCCAGCAGCTTGGTCGGACTGAGGGCTGGAAACACCATATATTTT

j_gene: TRBJ2-3
v_gene: TRBV6-1
abundance: medium-sized
d_gene: TRBD2
CDR3aa: CASSGGRGDTQYF
CDR3nt: TGTGCCAGCAGTGGCGGGAGGGGAGATACGCAGTATTTT

j_gene: TRBJ2-3
v_gene: TRBV29-1
abundance: NA
d_gene: NA
CDR3aa: CSVAGAADTQYF
CDR3nt: TGCAGCGTTGCTGGAGCCGCAGATACGCAGTATTTT

j_gene: TRBJ2-5
v_gene: TRBV27
abundance: few
d_gene: TRBD1
CDR3aa: CASSSTGTDETQYF
CDR3nt: TGTGCCAGCAGTTCGACAGGGACGGATGAGACCCAGTACTTC

j_gene: TRBJ2-1
v_gene: TRBV21-1
abundance: NA
d_gene: NA
CDR3aa: CASRDEQFF
CDR3nt: TGTGCCAGCAGGGATGAGCAGTTCTTC

j_gene: TRBJ2-5
v_gene: TRBV5-1
abundance: NA
d_gene: NA
CDR3aa: CASSLSQSQETQYF
CDR3nt: TGCGCCAGCAGCTTGAGTCAGAGCCAAGAGACCCAGTACTTC

j_gene: TRBJ2-1
v_gene: TRBV28
abundance: NA
d_gene: NA
CDR3aa: CASSLSLSYNEQFF
CDR3nt: TGTGCCAGCAGCCTTAGCTTGTCCTACAATGAGCAGTTCTTC

j_gene: TRBJ1-1
v_gene: TRBV4-1
abundance: NA
d_gene: NA
CDR3aa: CASSQAESNTEAFF
CDR3nt: TGCGCCAGCAGCCAGGCCGAAAGTAACACTGAAGCTTTCTTT

j_gene: TRBJ2-7
v_gene: TRBV7-8
abundance: NA
d_gene: NA
CDR3aa: CASSFATAGLREQYF
CDR3nt: TGTGCCAGCAGCTTCGCGACCGCGGGTCTACGCGAGCAGTACTTC

j_gene: TRBJ1-1
v_gene: TRBV9
abundance: NA
d_gene: NA
CDR3aa: CASSEGNLNTEAFF
CDR3nt: TGTGCCAGCAGCGAAGGCAACCTGAACACTGAAGCTTTCTTT

j_gene: TRBJ1-5
v_gene: TRBV12-5
abundance: NA
d_gene: TRBD1
CDR3aa: CASGLVRAGTGGSGSNQPQHF
CDR3nt: TGTGCTAGTGGTTTGGTACGGGCCGGGACAGGGGGCTCAGGAAGCAATCAGCCCCAGCATTTT

j_gene: TRBJ2-5
v_gene: TRBV5-5
abundance: once
d_gene: NA
CDR3aa: CASSSADLETQYF
CDR3nt: TGTGCCAGCAGCTCTGCAGATTTAGAGACCCAGTACTTC

j_gene: TRBJ1-5
v_gene: TRBV11-3
abundance: few
d_gene: NA
CDR3aa: CASSLNAAQPQHF
CDR3nt: TGTGCCAGCAGCTTAAACGCGGCCCAGCCCCAGCATTTT

j_gene: TRBJ2-5
v_gene: TRBV11-3
abundance: NA
d_gene: NA
CDR3aa: CASSLGLSQETQYF
CDR3nt: TGTGCCAGCAGCTTAGGGCTAAGCCAAGAGACCCAGTACTTC

j_gene: TRBJ2-2
v_gene: TRBV27
abundance: NA
d_gene: NA
CDR3aa: CASSLRGGGGTGELFF
CDR3nt: TGTGCCAGCAGTTTAAGAGGGGGGGGTGGCACCGGGGAGCTGTTTTTT

j_gene: TRBJ2-5
v_gene: TRBV11-3
abundance: once
d_gene: TRBD2
CDR3aa: CASRSLAVQETQYF
CDR3nt: TGTGCCAGCAGGTCACTAGCGGTGCAAGAGACCCAGTACTTC